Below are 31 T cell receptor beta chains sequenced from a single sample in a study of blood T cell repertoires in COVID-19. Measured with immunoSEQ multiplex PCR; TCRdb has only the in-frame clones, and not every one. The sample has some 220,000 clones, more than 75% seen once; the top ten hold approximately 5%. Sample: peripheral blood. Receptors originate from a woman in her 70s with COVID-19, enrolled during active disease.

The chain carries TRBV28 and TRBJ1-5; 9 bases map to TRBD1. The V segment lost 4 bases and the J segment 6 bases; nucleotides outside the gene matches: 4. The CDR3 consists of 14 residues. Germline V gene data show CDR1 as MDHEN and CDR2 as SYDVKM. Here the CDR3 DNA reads TGTGCCAGCAGTTCGGACAGGGGTGGTCAGCCCCAGCATTTT. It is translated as CASSSDRGGQPQHF. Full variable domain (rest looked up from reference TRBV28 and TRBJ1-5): DVKVTQSSRYLVKRTGEKVFLECVQDMDHENMFWYRQDPGLGLRLIYFSYDVKMKEKGDIPEGYSVSREKKERFSLILESASTNQTSMYLCASSSDRGGQPQHFGDGTRLSIL.

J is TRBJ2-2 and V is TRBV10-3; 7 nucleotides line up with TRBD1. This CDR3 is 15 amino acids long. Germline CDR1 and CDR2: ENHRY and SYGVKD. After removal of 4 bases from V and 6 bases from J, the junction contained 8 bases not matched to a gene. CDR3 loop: CAISVAGTESGELFF. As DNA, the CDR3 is TGTGCCATCAGTGTGGCTGGGACAGAGTCCGGGGAGCTGTTTTTT.

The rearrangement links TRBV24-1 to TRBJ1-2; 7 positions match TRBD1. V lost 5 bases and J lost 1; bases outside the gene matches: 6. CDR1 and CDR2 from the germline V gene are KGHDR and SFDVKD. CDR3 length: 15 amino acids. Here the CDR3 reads CATSGTGEDNYGYTF. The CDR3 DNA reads TGTGCCACCAGTGGTACAGGGGAGGATAACTATGGCTACACCTTC.

CDR3 in amino acids: CEVSSYNEQFF. CDR3 nucleotide sequence: TGTGAAGTGAGCTCCTACAATGAGCAGTTCTTC. The chain joins TRBV2 to TRBJ2-1, with no clear D. The CDR3 is made up of 11 amino acids. CDR1 is SNHLY, CDR2 FYNNEI, per germline.

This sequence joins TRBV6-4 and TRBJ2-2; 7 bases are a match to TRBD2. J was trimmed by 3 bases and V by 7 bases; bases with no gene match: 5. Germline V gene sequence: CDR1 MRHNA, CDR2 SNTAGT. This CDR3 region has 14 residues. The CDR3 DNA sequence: TGTGCCAGCATGGCGGGAGTGGACACCGGGGAGCTGTTTTTT. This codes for CASMAGVDTGELFF.

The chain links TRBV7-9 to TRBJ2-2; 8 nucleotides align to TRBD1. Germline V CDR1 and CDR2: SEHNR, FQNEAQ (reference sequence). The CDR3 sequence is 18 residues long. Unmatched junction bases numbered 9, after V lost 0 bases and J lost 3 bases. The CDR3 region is CASSLARIKQGDTGELFF. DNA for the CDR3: TGTGCCAGCAGCTTAGCGCGAATCAAACAGGGGGACACCGGGGAGCTGTTTTTT.

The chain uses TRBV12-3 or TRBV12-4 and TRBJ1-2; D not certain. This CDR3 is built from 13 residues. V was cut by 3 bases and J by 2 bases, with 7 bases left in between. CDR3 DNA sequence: TGTGCCAGCAGTTTGCGGGAGAACTATGGCTACACCTTC. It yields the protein CASSLRENYGYTF.

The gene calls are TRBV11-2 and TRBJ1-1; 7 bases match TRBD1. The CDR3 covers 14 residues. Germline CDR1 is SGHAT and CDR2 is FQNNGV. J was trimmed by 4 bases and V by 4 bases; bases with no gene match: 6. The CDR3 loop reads CASSSQGSGTEAFF. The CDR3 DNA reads TGTGCCAGCAGCTCACAGGGGAGCGGCACTGAAGCTTTCTTT.

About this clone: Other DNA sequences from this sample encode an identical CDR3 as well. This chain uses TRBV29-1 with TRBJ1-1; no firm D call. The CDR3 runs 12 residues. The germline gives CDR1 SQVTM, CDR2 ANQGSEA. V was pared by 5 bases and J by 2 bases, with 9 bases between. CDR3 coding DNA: TGCAGCGTTTCTCGCGGAAACACTGAAGCTTTCTTT. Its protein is CSVSRGNTEAFF.

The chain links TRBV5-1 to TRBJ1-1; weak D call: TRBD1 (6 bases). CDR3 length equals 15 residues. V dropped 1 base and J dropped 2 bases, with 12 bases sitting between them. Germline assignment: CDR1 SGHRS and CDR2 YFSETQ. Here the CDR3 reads CASSLRGGENTEAFF. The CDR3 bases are TGCGCCAGCAGCTTGCGAGGGGGTGAAAACACTGAAGCTTTCTTT.

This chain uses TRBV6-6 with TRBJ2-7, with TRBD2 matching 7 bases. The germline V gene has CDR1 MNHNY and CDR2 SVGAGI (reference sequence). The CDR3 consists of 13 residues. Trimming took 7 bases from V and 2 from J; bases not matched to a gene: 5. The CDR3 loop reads CASTREAPYEQYF. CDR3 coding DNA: TGTGCCAGCACCCGGGAGGCCCCCTACGAGCAGTACTTC.

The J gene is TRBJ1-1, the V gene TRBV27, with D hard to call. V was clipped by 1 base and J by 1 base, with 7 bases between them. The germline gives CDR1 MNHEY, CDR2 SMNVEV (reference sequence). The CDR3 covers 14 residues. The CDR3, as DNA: TGTGCCAGCAGTTTATGGTCAGAGAACACTGAAGCTTTCTTT. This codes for CASSLWSENTEAFF.

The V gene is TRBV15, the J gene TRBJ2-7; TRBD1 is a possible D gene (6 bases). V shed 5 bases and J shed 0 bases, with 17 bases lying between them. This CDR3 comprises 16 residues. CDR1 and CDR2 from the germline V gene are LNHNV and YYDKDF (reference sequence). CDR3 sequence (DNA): TGTGCCACCAGCGGCCCAGGGGTTCGGCTCTCCTACGAGCAGTACTTC. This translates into CATSGPGVRLSYEQYF.

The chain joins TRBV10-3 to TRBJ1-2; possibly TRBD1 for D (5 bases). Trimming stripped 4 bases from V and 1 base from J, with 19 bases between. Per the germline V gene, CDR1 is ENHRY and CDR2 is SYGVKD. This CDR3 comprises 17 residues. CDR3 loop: CAISATATKTINYGYTF. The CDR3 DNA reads TGTGCCATCAGTGCGACAGCTACCAAGACAATTAACTATGGCTACACCTTC.

This chain's CDR3 is CASSSGLAEQFF. For the CDR3, the DNA is TGTGCCAGCAGTTCAGGACTAGCGGAGCAGTTCTTC. The chain couples TRBV28 to TRBJ2-1, with TRBD2 matching over 9 bases. Germline trimming cut 4 bases from V and 10 bases from J; bases unmatched to any gene: 2. Germline V gene lookup returns CDR1 MDHEN and CDR2 SYDVKM. The CDR3 extends over 12 amino acids. Full variable domain (missing parts from reference TRBV28 and TRBJ2-1): DVKVTQSSRYLVKRTGEKVFLECVQDMDHENMFWYRQDPGLGLRLIYFSYDVKMKEKGDIPEGYSVSREKKERFSLILESASTNQTSMYLCASSSGLAEQFFGPGTRLTVL.

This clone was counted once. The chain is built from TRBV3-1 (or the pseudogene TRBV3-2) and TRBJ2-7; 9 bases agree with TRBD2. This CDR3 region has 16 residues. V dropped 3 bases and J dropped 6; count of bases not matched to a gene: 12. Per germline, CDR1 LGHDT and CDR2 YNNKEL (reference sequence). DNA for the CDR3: TGTGCCAGCAGCCAGATCGGGACTAGCATCCCCGCCGAGCAGTACTTC. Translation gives CASSQIGTSIPAEQYF.

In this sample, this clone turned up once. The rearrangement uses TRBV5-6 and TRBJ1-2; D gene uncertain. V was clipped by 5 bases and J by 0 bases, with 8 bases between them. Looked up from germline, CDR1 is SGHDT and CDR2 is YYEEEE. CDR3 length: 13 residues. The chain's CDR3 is CASSIQANYGYTF. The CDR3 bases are TGTGCCAGCAGTATACAAGCTAACTATGGCTACACCTTC.

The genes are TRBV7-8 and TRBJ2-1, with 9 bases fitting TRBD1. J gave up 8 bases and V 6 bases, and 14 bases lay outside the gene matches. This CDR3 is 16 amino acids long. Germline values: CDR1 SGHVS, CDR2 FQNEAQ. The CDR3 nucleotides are TGTGCCAGCAGTTCCAGCACAGGGGGCGCTTTTTATGAGCAGTTCTTC. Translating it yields CASSSSTGGAFYEQFF.

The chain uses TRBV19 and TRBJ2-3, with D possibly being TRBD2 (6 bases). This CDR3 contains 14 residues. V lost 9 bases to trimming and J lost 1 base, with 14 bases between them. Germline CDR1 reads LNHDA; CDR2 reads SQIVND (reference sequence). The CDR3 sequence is CASPGGPGTDTQYF. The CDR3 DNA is TGTGCCAGCCCTGGAGGGCCTGGCACAGATACGCAGTATTTT.

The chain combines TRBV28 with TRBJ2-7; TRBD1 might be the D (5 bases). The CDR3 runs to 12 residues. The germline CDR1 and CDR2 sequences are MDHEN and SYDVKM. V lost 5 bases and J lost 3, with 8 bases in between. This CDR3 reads CASSTGLYEQYF. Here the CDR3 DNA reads TGTGCCAGCAGTACAGGCCTCTACGAGCAGTACTTC.

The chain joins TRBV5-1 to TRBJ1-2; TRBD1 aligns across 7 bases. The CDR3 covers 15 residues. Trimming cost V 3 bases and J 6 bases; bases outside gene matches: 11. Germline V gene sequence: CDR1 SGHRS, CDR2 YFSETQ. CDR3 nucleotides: TGCGCCAGCAGCTCGAGACAGGGCCTGTGGGATGGCTACACCTTC. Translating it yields CASSSRQGLWDGYTF.

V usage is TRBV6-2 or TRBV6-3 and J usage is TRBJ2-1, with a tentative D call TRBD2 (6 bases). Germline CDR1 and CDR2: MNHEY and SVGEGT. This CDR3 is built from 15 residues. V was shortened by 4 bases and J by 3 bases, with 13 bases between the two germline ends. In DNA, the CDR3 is TGTGCCAGCAGTTCGGGACTCCAAGGCTACAATGAGCAGTTCTTC. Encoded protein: CASSSGLQGYNEQFF.

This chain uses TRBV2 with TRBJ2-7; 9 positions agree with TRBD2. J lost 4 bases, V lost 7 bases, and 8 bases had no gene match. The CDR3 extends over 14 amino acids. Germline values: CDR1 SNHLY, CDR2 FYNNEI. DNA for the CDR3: TGTGCCAGCAATATAGCGGGAGATAAGTACGAGCAGTACTTC. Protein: CASNIAGDKYEQYF.

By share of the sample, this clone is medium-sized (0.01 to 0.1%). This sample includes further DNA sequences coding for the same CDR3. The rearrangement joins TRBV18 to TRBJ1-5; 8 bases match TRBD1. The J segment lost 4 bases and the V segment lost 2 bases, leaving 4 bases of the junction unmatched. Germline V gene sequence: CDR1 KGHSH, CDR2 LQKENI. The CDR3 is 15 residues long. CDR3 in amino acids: CASSPDRGGNQPQHF. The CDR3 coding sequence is TGTGCCAGCTCACCAGACAGGGGTGGGAATCAGCCCCAGCATTTT.

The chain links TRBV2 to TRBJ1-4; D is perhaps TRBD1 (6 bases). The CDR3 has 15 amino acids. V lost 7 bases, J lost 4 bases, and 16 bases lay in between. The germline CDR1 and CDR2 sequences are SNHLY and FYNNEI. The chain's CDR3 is CASKAGDGSNEKLFF. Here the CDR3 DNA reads TGTGCCAGCAAGGCAGGGGATGGGAGTAATGAAAAACTGTTTTTT.

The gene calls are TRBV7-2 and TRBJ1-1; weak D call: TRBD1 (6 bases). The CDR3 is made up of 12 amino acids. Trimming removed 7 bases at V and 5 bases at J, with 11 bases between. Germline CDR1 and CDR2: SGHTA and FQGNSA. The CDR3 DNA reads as TGTGCCAGCAACGTACAGGGAACTGAAGCTTTCTTT. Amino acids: CASNVQGTEAFF.

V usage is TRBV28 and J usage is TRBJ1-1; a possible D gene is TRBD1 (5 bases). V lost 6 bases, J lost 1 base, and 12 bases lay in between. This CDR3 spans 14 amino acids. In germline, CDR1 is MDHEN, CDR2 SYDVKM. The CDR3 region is CASRLSTENTEAFF. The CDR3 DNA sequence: TGTGCCAGCAGGCTTTCGACAGAGAACACTGAAGCTTTCTTT.

The CDR3 region has the DNA TGTGCCAGCCGCACTTCGACAGGGAGGAATTCACCCCTCCACTTT. Protein sequence: CASRTSTGRNSPLHF. The V gene is TRBV3-1 (or the pseudogene TRBV3-2), the J gene TRBJ1-6; 7 nucleotides align to TRBD1. The germline V gene has CDR1 LGHDT and CDR2 YNNKEL (reference sequence). This CDR3 is 15 amino acids long. V shed 8 bases and J 7 bases; nucleotides not matched to a gene: 11.

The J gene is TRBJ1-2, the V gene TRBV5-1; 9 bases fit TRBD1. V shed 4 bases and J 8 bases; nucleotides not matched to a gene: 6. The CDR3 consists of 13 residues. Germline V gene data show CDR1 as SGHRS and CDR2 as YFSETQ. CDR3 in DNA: TGCGCCAGCAGCCCACAGGGGGCGGGAGGCTACACCTTC. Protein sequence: CASSPQGAGGYTF. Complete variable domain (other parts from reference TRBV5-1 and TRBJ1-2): KAGVTQTPRYLIKTRGQQVTLSCSPISGHRSVSWYQQTPGQGLQFLFEYFSETQRNKGNFPGRFSGRQFSNSRSEMNVSTLELGDSALYLCASSPQGAGGYTFGSGTRLTVV.

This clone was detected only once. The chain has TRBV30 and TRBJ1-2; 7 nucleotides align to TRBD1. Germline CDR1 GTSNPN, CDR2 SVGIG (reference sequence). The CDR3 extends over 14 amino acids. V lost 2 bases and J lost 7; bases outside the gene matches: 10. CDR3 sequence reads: CAWSPGQRLTGYTF. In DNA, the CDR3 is TGTGCCTGGAGTCCGGGACAGAGACTAACTGGCTACACCTTC.

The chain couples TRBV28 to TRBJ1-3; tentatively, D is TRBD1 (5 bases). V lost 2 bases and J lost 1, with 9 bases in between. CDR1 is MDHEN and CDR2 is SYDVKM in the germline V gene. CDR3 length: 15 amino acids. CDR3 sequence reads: CASSLLQGSGNTIYF. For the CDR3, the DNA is TGTGCCAGCAGTTTACTTCAGGGATCTGGAAACACCATATATTTT.